This T cell receptor (beta chain) was recorded in a study of OX40 agonist ivuxolimab in advanced cancers. TCRdb keeps only in-frame clones here, not all; method: immunoSEQ multiplex PCR. In the table there are more than 50,000 clones, 85% of which are singletons. Source: CD4+ or CD8+ T cells sorted from blood, taken in a trial of the OX40 agonist ivuxolimab. This receptor was obtained from an adult with an advanced solid tumor such as melanoma, head and neck, liver or kidney cancer.

The CDR3 spells CATSDRDYNEQFF. The CDR3 coding sequence is TGTGCCACCTCGGACAGGGACTACAATGAGCAGTTCTTC. J is TRBJ2-1 and V is TRBV19, with 8 bases identical to TRBD1. V lost 10 bases to trimming and J lost 3 bases; unmatched junction nucleotides: 5. Germline loops: CDR1 LNHDA, CDR2 SQIVND (reference sequence). This CDR3 region has 13 residues.